The clone carrying this T cell receptor (beta chain) occurred many times. At one of its ends the junction is not consistent with the germline gene, which may arise from a read error. The CDR3 covers 15 residues. The V gene's germline CDR1 is MNHNS and CDR2 SASEGT. Amplification targeted TCR beta CDR3 regions from RNA transcripts. Researchers ran a first-round RT-PCR on the TCR CDR3 using the HTBI primer set. TCRdb re-called the multiplex PCR reads through MiXCR, storing one row per CDR3 protein. The profile shows 90,000 to 120,000 distinct CDR3 sequences, 15% to 20% of them singletons. This sample was taken from a study of T cells in Graves' hyperthyroidism and ophthalmopathy.

Sample: blood. The origin of this receptor is a woman aged 45-60 years with Graves' hyperthyroidism. This rearrangement joins TRBV6-1 to TRBJ1-1; TRBD1 matches at 7 bases. In DNA, the CDR3 is TGTGCCACCCTTACAGAGGGGGCGGTGAACACTGAAGCTTCCTTT. Protein product: CATLTEGAVNTEASF.